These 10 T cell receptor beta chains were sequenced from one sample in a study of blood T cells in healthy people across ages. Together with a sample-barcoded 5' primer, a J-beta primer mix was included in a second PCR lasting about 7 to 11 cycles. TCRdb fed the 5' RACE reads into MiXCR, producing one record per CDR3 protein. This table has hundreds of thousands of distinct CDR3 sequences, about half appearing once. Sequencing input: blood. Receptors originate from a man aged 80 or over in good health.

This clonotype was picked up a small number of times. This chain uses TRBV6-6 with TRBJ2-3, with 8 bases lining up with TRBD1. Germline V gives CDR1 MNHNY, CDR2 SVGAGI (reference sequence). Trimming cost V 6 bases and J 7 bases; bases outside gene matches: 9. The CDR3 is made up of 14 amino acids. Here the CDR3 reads CASRQTGEKNTQYF. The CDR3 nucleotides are TGTGCCAGCAGGCAGACAGGGGAAAAGAATACGCAGTATTTT.

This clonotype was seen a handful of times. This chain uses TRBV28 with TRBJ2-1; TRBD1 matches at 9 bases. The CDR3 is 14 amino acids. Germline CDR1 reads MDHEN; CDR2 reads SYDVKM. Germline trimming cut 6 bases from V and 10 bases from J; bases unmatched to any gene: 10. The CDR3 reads CASRRPGQGSEQFF. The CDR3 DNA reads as TGTGCCAGCAGGCGACCGGGACAGGGAAGCGAGCAGTTCTTC.

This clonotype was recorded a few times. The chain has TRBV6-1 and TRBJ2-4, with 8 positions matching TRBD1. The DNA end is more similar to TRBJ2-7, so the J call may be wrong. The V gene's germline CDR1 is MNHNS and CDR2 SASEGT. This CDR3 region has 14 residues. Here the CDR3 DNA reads TGTGCCAGCAGTGAAGACAGGGGGTTTAGCGAGCAGTACTTC. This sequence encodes CASSEDRGFSEQYF.

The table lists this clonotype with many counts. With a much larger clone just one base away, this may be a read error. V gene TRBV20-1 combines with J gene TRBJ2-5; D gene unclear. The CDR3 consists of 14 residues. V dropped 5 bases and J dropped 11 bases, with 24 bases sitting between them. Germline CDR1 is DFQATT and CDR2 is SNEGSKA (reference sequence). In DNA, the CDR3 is TGCAGTGCTCCCCAGCTATCCTACAATAGTGAGCAGTACTTC. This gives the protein CSAPQLSYNSEQYF.

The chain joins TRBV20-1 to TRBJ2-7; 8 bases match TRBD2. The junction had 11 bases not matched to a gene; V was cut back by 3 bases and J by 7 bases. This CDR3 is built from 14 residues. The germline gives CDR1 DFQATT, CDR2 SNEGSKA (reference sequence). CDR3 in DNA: TGCAGTGCTAGTTGGCGGACTAGCCACAATGAGCAGTACTTC. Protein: CSASWRTSHNEQYF.

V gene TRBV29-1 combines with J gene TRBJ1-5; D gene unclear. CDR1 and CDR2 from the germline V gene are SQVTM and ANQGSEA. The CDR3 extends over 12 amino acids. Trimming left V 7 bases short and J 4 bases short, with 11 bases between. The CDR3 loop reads CSAVEPNQPQHF. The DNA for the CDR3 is TGCAGCGCCGTTGAGCCGAATCAGCCCCAGCATTTT.

CDR3 DNA sequence: TGTGCCACCAGCTTTAAGATGGGACAGGGGCCAGATACGCAGTATTTT. It translates to CATSFKMGQGPDTQYF. The chain combines TRBV15 with TRBJ2-3; TRBD1 aligns across 10 bases. Germline trimming cut 5 bases from V and 4 bases from J; bases unmatched to any gene: 9. Germline V gene sequence: CDR1 LNHNV, CDR2 YYDKDF (reference sequence). The CDR3 contains 16 residues.

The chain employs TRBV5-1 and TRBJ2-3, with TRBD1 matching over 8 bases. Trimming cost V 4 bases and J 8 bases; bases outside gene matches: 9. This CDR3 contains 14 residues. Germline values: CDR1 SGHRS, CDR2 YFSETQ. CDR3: CASSPRQGKATQYF. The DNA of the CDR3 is TGCGCCAGCAGCCCTCGACAGGGGAAGGCTACGCAGTATTTT.

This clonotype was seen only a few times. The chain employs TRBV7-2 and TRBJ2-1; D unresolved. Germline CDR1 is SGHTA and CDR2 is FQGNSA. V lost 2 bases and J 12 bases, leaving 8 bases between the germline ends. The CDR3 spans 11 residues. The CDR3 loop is CASSLQERQFF. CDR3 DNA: TGTGCCAGCAGCTTACAAGAACGGCAGTTCTTC.

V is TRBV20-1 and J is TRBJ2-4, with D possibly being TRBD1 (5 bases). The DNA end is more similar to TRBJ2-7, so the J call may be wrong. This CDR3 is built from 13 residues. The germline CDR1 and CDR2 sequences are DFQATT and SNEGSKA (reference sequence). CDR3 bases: TGCAGTGCTAGTGAGGACCGGCAGGGCGAGCAGTACTTC. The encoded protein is CSASEDRQGEQYF.